This entry concerns a single T cell receptor beta chain. No antigen is known for it. The time point here: neoterminal ileum biopsy at postoperative endoscopy, about 6 months after surgery. The data derive from a study of T cell repertoires in ileal Crohn's disease. Turning to the study itself: About 40% were active smokers at surgery; median disease duration was about 7.5 years. About half of patients got postoperative therapy: under 12 thiopurines, around 19 anti-TNF. Study results and caveats: Compared with non-smokers, active smokers at surgery showed more clonal expansions. Sorted CD8 T cells held more high-frequency clones than CD4.

Trimming removed 3 bases at V and 3 bases at J, with 13 bases between. The germline V gene has CDR1 SGDLS and CDR2 YYNGEE. The CDR3 is 15 amino acids. Assay used: immunoSEQ multiplex PCR; TCRdb lists only in-frame clones, some missing. The data hold more than 13,000 clones, with roughly 79% observed a single time. The sequenced sample consisted of ileal tissue. The genes are TRBV9 and TRBJ1-3; tentative D call: TRBD1 (6 bases). This TCR was recovered from an adult with Crohn's disease. CDR3 nucleotide sequence: TGTGCCAGCAGCGAGGGGGGTATTGGTGGAAACACCATATATTTT. This translates into CASSEGGIGGNTIYF.